This entry features one TCR beta chain sequence. Its antigen is unknown. For the second PCR, which ran for roughly 7 to 11 cycles, a sample-barcoded 5' primer and a J-beta primer mix were used. TCRdb reprocessed the 5' RACE reads via MiXCR and lists one record per CDR3 protein. Of 600,000 to 850,000 distinct CDR3 sequences listed, roughly 25% are singletons. This entry comes from a study of blood T cells in healthy people across ages. Deletions cut 5 bases from V and 3 bases from J, with 10 bases between. The CDR3 length is 13 residues. Germline V gives CDR1 MNHEY, CDR2 SVGAGI. Study findings and constraints: Greater diversity and more naive CD4+ cells were seen in long-lived donors than in aged donors.

These data are also associated with another study on T cells of mothers and their children. As that study records: Primer M1S, used in the second PCR, introduced sample barcodes and 2-4 random nucleotides.

Sequencing used blood. The genes are TRBV6-5 and TRBJ1-2, with D possibly matching TRBD1 (5 bases). This TCR derives from a boy younger than 18 in good health. The CDR3, as DNA: TGTGCCAGCAGTACCACAGGACACTATGGCTACACCTTC. This translates into CASSTTGHYGYTF.